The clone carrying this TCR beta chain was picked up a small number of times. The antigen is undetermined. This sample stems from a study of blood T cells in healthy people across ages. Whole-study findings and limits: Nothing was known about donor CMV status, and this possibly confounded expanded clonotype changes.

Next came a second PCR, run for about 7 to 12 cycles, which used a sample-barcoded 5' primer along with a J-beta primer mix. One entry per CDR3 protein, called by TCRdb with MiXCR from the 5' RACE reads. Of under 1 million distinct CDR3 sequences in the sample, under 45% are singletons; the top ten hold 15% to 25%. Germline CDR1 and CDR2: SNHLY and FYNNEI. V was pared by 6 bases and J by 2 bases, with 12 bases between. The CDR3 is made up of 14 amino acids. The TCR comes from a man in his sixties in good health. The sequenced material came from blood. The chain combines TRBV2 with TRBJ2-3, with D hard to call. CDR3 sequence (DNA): TGTGCCAGCAGATCCTGGACGGCCACAGATACGCAGTATTTT. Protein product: CASRSWTATDTQYF.